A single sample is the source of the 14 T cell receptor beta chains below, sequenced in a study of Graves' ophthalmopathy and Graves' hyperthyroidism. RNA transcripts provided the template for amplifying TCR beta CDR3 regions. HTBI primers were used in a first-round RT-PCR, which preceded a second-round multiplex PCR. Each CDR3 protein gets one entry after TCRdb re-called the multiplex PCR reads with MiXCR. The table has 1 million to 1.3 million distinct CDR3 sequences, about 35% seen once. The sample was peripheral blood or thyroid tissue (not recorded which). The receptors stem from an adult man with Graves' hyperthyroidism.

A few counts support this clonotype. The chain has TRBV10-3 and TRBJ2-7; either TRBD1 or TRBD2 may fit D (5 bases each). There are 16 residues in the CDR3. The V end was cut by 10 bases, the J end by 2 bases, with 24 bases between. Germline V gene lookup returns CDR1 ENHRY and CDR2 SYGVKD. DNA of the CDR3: TGTGCCAGCTCATCGATTCCGGGACCTCGAGCCTACGAGCAGTACTTC. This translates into CASSSIPGPRAYEQYF.

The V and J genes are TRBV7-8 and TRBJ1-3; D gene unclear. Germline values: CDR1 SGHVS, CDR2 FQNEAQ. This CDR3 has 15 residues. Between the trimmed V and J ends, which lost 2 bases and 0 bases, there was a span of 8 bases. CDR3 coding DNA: TGTGCCAGCAGCTTACTGCCGGCCTCTGGAAACACCATATATTTT. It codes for CASSLLPASGNTIYF.

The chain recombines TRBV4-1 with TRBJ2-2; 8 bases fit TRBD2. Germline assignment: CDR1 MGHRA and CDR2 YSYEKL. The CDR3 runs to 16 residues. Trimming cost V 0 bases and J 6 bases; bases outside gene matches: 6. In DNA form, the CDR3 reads TGCGCCAGCAGCCAAGATCAGCGGGAGATCCCCGGGGAGCTGTTTTTT. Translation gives CASSQDQREIPGELFF.

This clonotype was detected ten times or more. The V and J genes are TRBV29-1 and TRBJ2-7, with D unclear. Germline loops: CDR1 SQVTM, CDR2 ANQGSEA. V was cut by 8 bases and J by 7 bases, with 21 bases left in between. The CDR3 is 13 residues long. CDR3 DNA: TGCAGCATCCGCCGGTCCCCTGATCAAGAGCAGTACTTC. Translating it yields CSIRRSPDQEQYF.

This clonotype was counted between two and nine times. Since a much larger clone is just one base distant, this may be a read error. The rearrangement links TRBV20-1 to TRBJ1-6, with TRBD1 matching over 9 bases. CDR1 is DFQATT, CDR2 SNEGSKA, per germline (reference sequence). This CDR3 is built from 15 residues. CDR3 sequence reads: CSAEDRGGSNPPLHF. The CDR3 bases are TGCAGTGCCGAGGACAGGGGAGGTAGTAATCCACCCCTCCACTTT.

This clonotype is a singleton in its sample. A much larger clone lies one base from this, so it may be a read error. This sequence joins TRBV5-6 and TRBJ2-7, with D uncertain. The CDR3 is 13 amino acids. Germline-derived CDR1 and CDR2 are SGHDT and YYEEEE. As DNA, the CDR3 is TGTGCCAGCAGCTTCCGGAATGGATACGAGCAGTGCTTC. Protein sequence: CASSFRNGYEQCF.

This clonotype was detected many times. CDR3 sequence reads: CSVRGGTGELFF. CDR3 nucleotide sequence: TGCAGCGTCCGCGGGGGCACCGGGGAGCTGTTTTTT. The genes are TRBV29-1 and TRBJ2-2; 7 bases are a match to TRBD2. V gave up 6 bases and J gave up 4 bases; unmatched junction bases: 2. In germline, CDR1 is SQVTM, CDR2 ANQGSEA. CDR3 size: 12 residues.

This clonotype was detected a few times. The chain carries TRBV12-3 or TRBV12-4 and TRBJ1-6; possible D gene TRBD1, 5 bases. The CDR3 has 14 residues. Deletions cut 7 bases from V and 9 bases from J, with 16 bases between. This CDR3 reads CASNLGQGGSPLHF. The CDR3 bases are TGTGCCAGCAACTTGGGGCAGGGTGGTTCACCCCTCCACTTT.

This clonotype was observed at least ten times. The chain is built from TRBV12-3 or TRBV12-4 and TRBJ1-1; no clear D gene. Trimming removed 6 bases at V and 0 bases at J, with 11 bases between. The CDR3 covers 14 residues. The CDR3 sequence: CASSPMTVNTEAFF. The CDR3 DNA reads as TGTGCCAGCAGCCCCATGACGGTGAACACTGAAGCTTTCTTT.

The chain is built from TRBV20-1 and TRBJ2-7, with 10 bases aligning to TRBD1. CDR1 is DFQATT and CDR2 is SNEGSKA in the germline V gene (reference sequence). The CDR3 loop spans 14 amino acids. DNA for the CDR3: TGCAGCTTAGTGGGGGGGACAGGGGTTGGAGAGCAGTACTTC. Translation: CSLVGGTGVGEQYF.

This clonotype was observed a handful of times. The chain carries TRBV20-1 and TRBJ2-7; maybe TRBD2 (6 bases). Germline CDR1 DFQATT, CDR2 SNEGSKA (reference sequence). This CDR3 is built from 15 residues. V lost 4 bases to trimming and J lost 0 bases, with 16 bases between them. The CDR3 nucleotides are TGCAGTGCTAATTGGGAGGTGGGGAGCTCCTACGAGCAGTACTTC. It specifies CSANWEVGSSYEQYF.

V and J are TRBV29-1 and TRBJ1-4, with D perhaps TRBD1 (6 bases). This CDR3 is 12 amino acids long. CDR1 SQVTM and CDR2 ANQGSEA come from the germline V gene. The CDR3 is CSGGLGSEKLFF. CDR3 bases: TGCAGTGGGGGGCTTGGGAGTGAAAAACTGTTTTTT.

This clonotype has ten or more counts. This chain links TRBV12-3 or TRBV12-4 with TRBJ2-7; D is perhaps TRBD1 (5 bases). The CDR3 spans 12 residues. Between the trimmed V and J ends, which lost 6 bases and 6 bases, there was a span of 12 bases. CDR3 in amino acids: CASSEQRGEQYF. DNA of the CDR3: TGTGCCAGCAGCGAACAAAGGGGCGAGCAGTACTTC.

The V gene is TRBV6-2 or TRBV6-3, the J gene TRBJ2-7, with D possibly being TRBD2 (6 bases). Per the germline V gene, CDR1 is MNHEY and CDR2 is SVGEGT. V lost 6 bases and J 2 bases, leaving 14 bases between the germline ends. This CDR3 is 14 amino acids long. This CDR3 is CASRDSGRAYEQYF. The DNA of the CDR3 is TGTGCCAGCAGGGATAGCGGAAGAGCCTACGAGCAGTACTTC.